Detailed here is one T cell receptor (beta chain). This entry is derived from a study of blood T cell repertoires in COVID-19. About the research overall: COVID-19 samples collected from the United States, Italy and Spain covered acute and convalescent phases.

The germline gives CDR1 SGHRS, CDR2 YFSETQ. V dropped 0 bases and J dropped 4 bases, with 10 bases sitting between them. This CDR3 has 14 amino acids. TCRdb's table, derived via immunoSEQ multiplex PCR, lists solely in-frame clones and lacks some. This table has more than 200,000 clones, approximately 86% appearing once. The chain combines TRBV5-1 with TRBJ1-1; maybe TRBD1 (5 bases). Sequenced input: peripheral blood. The sequence came from a woman aged 80 or over with active or convalescent COVID-19. DNA of the CDR3: TGCGCCAGCAGCTTGGTGCAGGGCCCCACTGAAGCTTTCTTT. Translation gives CASSLVQGPTEAFF.